The clone carrying this TCR beta chain is medium-sized. Looked up from germline, CDR1 is MNHNS and CDR2 is SASEGT. The length of the CDR3 is 14 residues. The ends lost 4 bases at V and 4 bases at J; junction bases unmatched: 5. These data originate in a study of prognosis after radiotherapy for stage I lung cancer. Two-round multiplex PCR on genomic DNA was the method by which TCR beta CDR3 was amplified. Amplification in first-round PCR relied on primers specific to each TRBV and TRBJ gene. TCRdb independently ran MiXCR on the multiplex PCR reads; one entry per CDR3 protein. The sample includes 30,000 to 40,000 distinct CDR3 sequences, less than 35% of them seen just once.

The specimen was PBMCs, collected before or after stereotactic body radiation therapy (not recorded which). V and J are TRBV6-1 and TRBJ2-7; TRBD2 matches at 9 bases. The TCR originated in a donor over 45 with non-small cell lung cancer. CDR3 sequence: CASSAHSGGYEQYF. CDR3 bases: TGTGCCAGCAGTGCGCATAGCGGGGGTTACGAGCAGTACTTC.